Included here is one T cell receptor beta chain sequence, with context. Profiling relied on immunoSEQ multiplex PCR, and the TCRdb table lists in-frame clones only, not all of them. The sample shows under 90,000 clones, roughly 98% of them seen only once. This specimen belongs to a study of technical replicates of blood from several donors. The V end was cut by 2 bases, the J end by 5 bases, with 10 bases between. CDR1 is SNHLY, CDR2 FYNNEI, per germline. The CDR3 loop spans 14 amino acids. The specimen sequenced was T cells isolated from PBMCs. The chain links TRBV2 to TRBJ1-5, with D uncertain. This receptor was obtained from a human donor in good health. CDR3: CASSELGSDQPQHF. CDR3 coding DNA: TGTGCCAGCAGTGAATTGGGGAGCGATCAGCCCCAGCATTTT.